The 15 T cell receptor beta chains below were found in one sample sequenced in a study of naive and memory T cell subsets (dated 2017 in TCRdb). Receptor libraries were prepared by UMI-ligation and nested PCR. Sequencing relied on an Illumina MiSeq. An equimolar mix of two oligonucleotides covering both TRBC1 and TRBC2 was used as the beta constant-region primer. The public reads were quality trimmed at Q25 with fastp and then assembled into clones with MiXCR by TCRdb, keeping productive beta chains. Rows with one shared CDR3 protein collapse into an entry with the most common genes and DNA. The sample table contains tens of thousands of distinct CDR3 sequences; only one count was recorded for roughly 13% of them. The ten largest clones take up around 0.99% of the sample. Material: central memory CD4+ T cells from blood. The label giving this sample's cell subset or site can be read as: central memory, CD45RA- CD27+. The receptors originated from a human donor in good health.

The chain recombines TRBV5-6 with TRBJ2-5, with D possibly matching TRBD1 (5 bases). The CDR3 loop spans 14 amino acids. The V gene lost 3 bases and the J gene lost 5 bases, with 14 bases spanning the gap. CDR1 is SGHDT, CDR2 YYEEEE, per germline. Here the CDR3 DNA reads TGTGCCAGCAGCTCGAGTACCTCAGGGGAGACCCAGTACTTC. This translates into CASSSSTSGETQYF. The variable domain in full, with the rest retrieved from reference TRBV5-6 and TRBJ2-5, is DAGVTQSPTHLIKTRGQQVTLRCSPKSGHDTVSWYQQALGQGPQFIFQYYEEEERQRGNFPDRFSGHQFPNYSSELNVNALLLGDSALYLCASSSSTSGETQYFGPGTRLLVL.

This clonotype showed up just a few times. V gene TRBV29-1 combines with J gene TRBJ1-3; maybe TRBD1 (5 bases). Trimming took 7 bases from V and 0 from J, leaving 13 bases between them. The CDR3 totals 14 residues. Germline CDR1 SQVTM, CDR2 ANQGSEA. In nucleotides, the CDR3 is TGCAGCGCACAACAGGAAAACTCTGGAAACACCATATATTTT. Protein: CSAQQENSGNTIYF.

This clonotype was picked up many times. The chain carries TRBV24-1 and TRBJ2-7, with 7 bases matching TRBD1. The junction had 6 bases not matched to a gene; V was cut back by 5 bases and J by 0 bases. Per germline, CDR1 KGHDR and CDR2 SFDVKD. The CDR3 has 15 amino acids. The DNA for the CDR3 is TGTGCCACCAGTGGTCCGGGACAGCACTCCTACGAGCAGTACTTC. Translation gives CATSGPGQHSYEQYF.

This sequence joins TRBV28 and TRBJ2-4; 7 bases map to TRBD2. The V segment lost 5 bases and the J segment 0 bases; nucleotides outside the gene matches: 4. CDR1 and CDR2 (germline): MDHEN, SYDVKM. The CDR3 runs to 15 residues. The chain's CDR3 is CASSGRDIAKNIQYF. The CDR3 bases are TGTGCCAGCAGTGGGAGGGATATAGCCAAAAACATTCAGTACTTC. The entire variable domain, with the rest obtained from reference TRBV28 and TRBJ2-4, is as follows: DVKVTQSSRYLVKRTGEKVFLECVQDMDHENMFWYRQDPGLGLRLIYFSYDVKMKEKGDIPEGYSVSREKKERFSLILESASTNQTSMYLCASSGRDIAKNIQYFGAGTRLSVL.

This sequence joins TRBV29-1 and TRBJ2-7; 8 nucleotides match TRBD2. J gave up 5 bases and V 0 bases, and 6 bases lay outside the gene matches. Germline CDR1 reads SQVTM; CDR2 reads ANQGSEA. The CDR3 is made up of 14 amino acids. The CDR3 loop is CSVEDGVAGNEQYF. The CDR3 DNA reads as TGCAGCGTTGAAGATGGAGTAGCGGGAAACGAGCAGTACTTC.

The chain has TRBV10-2 and TRBJ2-3; 10 bases agree with TRBD2. The CDR3 runs 14 residues. Losses at the gene ends were 8 bases for V and 4 bases for J; bases not matched to a gene: 6. The germline CDR1 and CDR2 sequences are WSHSY and SAAADI. The CDR3 sequence is CASGSLAGADTQYF. For the CDR3, the DNA is TGCGCCAGCGGGAGTCTAGCGGGAGCAGATACGCAGTATTTT.

This chain links TRBV18 with TRBJ2-5; D gene unclear. The ends were cut back, 0 bases at V and 9 bases at J, with 11 bases in the middle. Germline V gene data show CDR1 as KGHSH and CDR2 as LQKENI. This CDR3 region has 13 residues. CDR3 bases: TGTGCCAGCTCACCACCCGACTCTTTGGCCCAGTACTTC. It specifies CASSPPDSLAQYF.

The chain couples TRBV20-1 to TRBJ2-1; unclear D gene. The CDR3 has 12 amino acids. Germline V gene sequence: CDR1 DFQATT, CDR2 SNEGSKA (reference sequence). The V and J ends lost 3 bases and 4 bases respectively, with 7 bases between them. The CDR3 reads CSASSFYNEQFF. CDR3 DNA: TGCAGTGCTAGTTCCTTTTACAATGAGCAGTTCTTC.

This clonotype was counted between two and nine times. This rearrangement joins TRBV7-8 to TRBJ2-7, with 7 bases that match TRBD1. With V trimmed by 1 base and J by 0 bases, 9 bases remained unmatched. Germline lookup yields CDR1 SGHVS and CDR2 FQNEAQ. This CDR3 contains 17 residues. The CDR3 DNA reads TGTGCCAGCAGCTTAGGTGCTAAGGGACAGAGCTCCTACGAGCAGTACTTC. Its translation: CASSLGAKGQSSYEQYF.

In its sample, this clonotype was seen a few times. The chain recombines TRBV20-1 with TRBJ2-7; no clear D. The CDR3 is 12 residues long. CDR1 is DFQATT, CDR2 SNEGSKA, per germline (reference sequence). Trimming shortened V by 1 base and J by 1 base, and 5 bases separated the two germline ends. The CDR3 is CSARVQSYEQYF. The CDR3, as DNA: TGCAGTGCTAGAGTACAGTCCTACGAGCAGTACTTC.

The chain joins TRBV20-1 to TRBJ2-1, with TRBD2 matching 9 bases. The CDR3 is made up of 17 amino acids. CDR1 and CDR2 (germline): DFQATT, SNEGSKA (reference sequence). J lost 8 bases, V lost 4 bases, and 18 bases had no gene match. The CDR3 nucleotides are TGCAGTGCTACCCGATTTTCTGGCCTAGCGGGACGGGATGAGCAGTTCTTC. This sequence encodes CSATRFSGLAGRDEQFF.

The V call is TRBV5-1, the J call TRBJ2-5, with 10 bases fitting TRBD2. V was clipped by 3 bases and J by 4 bases; unmatched bases: 9. The CDR3 loop spans 16 amino acids. Germline V gene sequence: CDR1 SGHRS, CDR2 YFSETQ. The CDR3 DNA follows: TGCGCCAGCAGCTCCTCCCCGAGGACTAGCGGAGAGACCCAGTACTTC. The encoded protein is CASSSSPRTSGETQYF.

Only a few counts were recorded for this clonotype. The rearrangement joins TRBV5-1 to TRBJ1-4; D is unresolved. The CDR3 length is 10 residues. Germline CDR1 SGHRS, CDR2 YFSETQ. V was pared by 7 bases and J by 6 bases, with 4 bases between. CDR3 sequence: CASSDEKLFF. CDR3 nucleotides: TGCGCCAGCTCTGATGAAAAACTGTTTTTT.

This clonotype was seen many times. The chain joins TRBV7-2 to TRBJ2-3, with TRBD2 matching over 8 bases. The CDR3 consists of 15 residues. Germline V lookup: CDR1 SGHTA, CDR2 FQGNSA. The ends lost 3 bases at V and 3 bases at J; junction bases unmatched: 5. The CDR3 here is CASSFRLAQTDTQYF. The CDR3 coding sequence is TGTGCCAGCAGCTTTAGACTAGCGCAGACAGATACGCAGTATTTT.

The chain links TRBV19 to TRBJ1-1; no clear D gene. The germline gives CDR1 LNHDA, CDR2 SQIVND (reference sequence). The V gene lost 3 bases and the J gene lost 4 bases, with 9 bases spanning the gap. The CDR3 is 13 residues long. The CDR3 DNA reads as TGTGCCAGTAGTATGGGAGGGAGCACTGAAGCTTTCTTT. This encodes CASSMGGSTEAFF.